This TCR beta chain stems from a study of blood T cell repertoires in COVID-19. The overall study: The United States, Italy and Spain were the sources of the acute and convalescent COVID-19 samples. The cDNA or gDNA used as material had been derived from T cells, B-cell-depleted T cells, or PBMCs.

Per the authors' pipeline: The assay estimated nucleated cells by amplifying reference gene primers. Sequencing was performed with immunoSEQ multiplex PCR; in TCRdb, only in-frame clones are kept and a portion is missing. V, J and clone size were drawn from that table, and D and trimming were deduced from the DNA. Of 200,000 to 300,000 clones listed, around nine tenths are singletons. This sequence originates from a woman aged 60-75 years who had recovered from COVID-19. The material sequenced was peripheral blood.

The CDR3 coding sequence is TGTGCCAGCAGGCCAGGGACTCCGTGGAATGAGCAGTTCTTC. Residues: CASRPGTPWNEQFF. This rearrangement joins TRBV27 to TRBJ2-1; D is possibly TRBD2 (6 bases). The CDR3 is made up of 14 amino acids. Trimming removed 6 bases at V and 7 bases at J, with 16 bases between. Per the germline V gene, CDR1 is MNHEY and CDR2 is SMNVEV (reference sequence).